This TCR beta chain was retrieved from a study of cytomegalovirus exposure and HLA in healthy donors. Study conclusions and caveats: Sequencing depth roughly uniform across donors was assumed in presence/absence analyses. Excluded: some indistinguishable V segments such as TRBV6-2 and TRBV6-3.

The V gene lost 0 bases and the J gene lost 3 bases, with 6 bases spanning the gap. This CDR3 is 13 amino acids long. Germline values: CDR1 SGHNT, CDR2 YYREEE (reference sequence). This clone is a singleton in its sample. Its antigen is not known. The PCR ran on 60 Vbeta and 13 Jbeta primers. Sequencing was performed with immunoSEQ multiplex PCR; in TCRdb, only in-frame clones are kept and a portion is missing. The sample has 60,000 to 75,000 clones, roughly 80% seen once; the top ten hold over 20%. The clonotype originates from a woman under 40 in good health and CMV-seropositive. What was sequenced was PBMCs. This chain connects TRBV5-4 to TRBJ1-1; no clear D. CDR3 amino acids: CASSLGTDTEAFF. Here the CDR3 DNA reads TGTGCCAGCAGCTTGGGCACGGACACTGAAGCTTTCTTT.